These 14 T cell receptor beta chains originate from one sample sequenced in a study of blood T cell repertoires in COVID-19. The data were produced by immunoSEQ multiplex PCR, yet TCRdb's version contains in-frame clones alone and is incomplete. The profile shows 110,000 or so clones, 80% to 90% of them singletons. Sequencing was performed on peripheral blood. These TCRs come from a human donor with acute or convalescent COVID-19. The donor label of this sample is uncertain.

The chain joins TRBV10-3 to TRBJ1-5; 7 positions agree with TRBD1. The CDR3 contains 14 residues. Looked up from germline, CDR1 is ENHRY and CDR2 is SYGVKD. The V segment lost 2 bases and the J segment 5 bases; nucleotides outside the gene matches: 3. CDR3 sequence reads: CAISETGDYQPQHF. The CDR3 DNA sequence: TGTGCCATCAGTGAGACAGGGGATTATCAGCCCCAGCATTTT.

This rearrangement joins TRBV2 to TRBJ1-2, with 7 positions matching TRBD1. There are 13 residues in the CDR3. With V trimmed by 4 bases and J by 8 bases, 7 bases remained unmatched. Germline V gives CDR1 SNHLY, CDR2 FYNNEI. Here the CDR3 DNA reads TGTGCCAGCAGTGCGACAGGGCGTAACGGCTACACCTTC. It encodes CASSATGRNGYTF.

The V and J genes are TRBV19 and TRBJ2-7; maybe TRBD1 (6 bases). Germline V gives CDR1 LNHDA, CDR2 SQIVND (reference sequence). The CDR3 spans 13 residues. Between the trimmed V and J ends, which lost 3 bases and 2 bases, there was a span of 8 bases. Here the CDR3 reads CASSIHRAYEQYF. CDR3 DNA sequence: TGTGCCAGTAGTATCCACAGGGCCTACGAGCAGTACTTC.

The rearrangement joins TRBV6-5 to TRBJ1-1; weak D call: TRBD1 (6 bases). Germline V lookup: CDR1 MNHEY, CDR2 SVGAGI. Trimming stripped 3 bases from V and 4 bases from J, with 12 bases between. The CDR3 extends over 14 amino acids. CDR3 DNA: TGTGCCAGCAGTTATATGGGGGCTGGCACTGAAGCTTTCTTT. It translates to CASSYMGAGTEAFF.

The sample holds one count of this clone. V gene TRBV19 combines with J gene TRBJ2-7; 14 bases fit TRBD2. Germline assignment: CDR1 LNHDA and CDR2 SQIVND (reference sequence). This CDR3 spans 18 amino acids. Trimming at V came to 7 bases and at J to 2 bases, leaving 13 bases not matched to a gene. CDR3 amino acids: CASTAKGLAGVTAYEQYF. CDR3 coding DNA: TGTGCCAGTACCGCGAAGGGACTAGCGGGAGTTACCGCCTACGAGCAGTACTTC. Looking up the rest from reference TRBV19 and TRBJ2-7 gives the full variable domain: DGGITQSPKYLFRKEGQNVTLSCEQNLNHDAMYWYRQDPGQGLRLIYYSQIVNDFQKGDIAEGYSVSREKKESFPLTVTSAQKNPTAFYLCASTAKGLAGVTAYEQYFGPGTRLTVT.

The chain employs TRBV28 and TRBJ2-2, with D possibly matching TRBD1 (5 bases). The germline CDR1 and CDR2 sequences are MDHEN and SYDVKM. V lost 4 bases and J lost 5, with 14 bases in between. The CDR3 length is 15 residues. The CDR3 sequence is CASSWQGRWTGELFF. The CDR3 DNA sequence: TGTGCCAGCAGTTGGCAGGGAAGGTGGACCGGGGAGCTGTTTTTT.

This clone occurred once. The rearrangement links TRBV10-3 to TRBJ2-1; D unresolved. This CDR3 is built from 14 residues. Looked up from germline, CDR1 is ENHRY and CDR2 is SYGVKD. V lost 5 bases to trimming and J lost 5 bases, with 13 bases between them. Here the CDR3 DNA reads TGTGCCATCAGTAACCCCCGCAGTCACAATGAGCAGTTCTTC. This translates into CAISNPRSHNEQFF.

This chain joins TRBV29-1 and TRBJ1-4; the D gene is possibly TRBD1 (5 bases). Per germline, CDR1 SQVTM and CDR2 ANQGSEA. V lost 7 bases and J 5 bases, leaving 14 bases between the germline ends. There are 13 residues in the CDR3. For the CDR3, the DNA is TGCAGCGCAACCGGGACTGCGAATGAAAAACTGTTTTTT. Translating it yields CSATGTANEKLFF.

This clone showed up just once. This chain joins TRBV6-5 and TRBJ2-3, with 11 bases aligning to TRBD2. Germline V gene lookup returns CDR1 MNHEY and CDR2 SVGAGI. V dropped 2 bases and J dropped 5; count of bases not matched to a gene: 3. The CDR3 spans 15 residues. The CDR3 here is CASSYRLAGRDTQYF. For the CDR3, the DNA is TGTGCCAGCAGTTACCGACTAGCGGGGAGAGATACGCAGTATTTT.

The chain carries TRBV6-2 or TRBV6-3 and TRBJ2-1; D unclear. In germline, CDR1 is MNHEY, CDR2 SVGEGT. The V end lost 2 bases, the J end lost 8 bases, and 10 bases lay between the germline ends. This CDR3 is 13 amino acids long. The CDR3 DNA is TGTGCCAGCAGTTACGGGTCTAGTTATGAGCAGTTCTTC. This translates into CASSYGSSYEQFF.

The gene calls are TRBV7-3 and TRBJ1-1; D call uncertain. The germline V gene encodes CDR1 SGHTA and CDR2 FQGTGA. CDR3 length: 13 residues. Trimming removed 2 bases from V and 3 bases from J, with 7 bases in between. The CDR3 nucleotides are TGTGCCAGCAGCTTATTTCCTGACACTGAAGCTTTCTTT. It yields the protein CASSLFPDTEAFF.

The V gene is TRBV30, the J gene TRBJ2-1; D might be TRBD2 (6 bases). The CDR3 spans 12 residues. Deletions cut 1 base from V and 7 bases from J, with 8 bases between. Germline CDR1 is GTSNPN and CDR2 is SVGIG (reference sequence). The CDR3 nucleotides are TGTGCCTGGAGTGCGGGGGTAAATGAGCAGTTCTTC. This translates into CAWSAGVNEQFF.

The CDR3 loop is CASSDLTSGGAHNEQFF. CDR3 DNA sequence: TGCGCCAGCAGCGACCTGACTAGCGGGGGGGCACACAATGAGCAGTTCTTC. The V and J genes are TRBV5-1 and TRBJ2-1, with TRBD2 matching 14 bases. Trimming removed 4 bases from V and 5 bases from J; junction bases left unmatched: 8. This CDR3 comprises 17 residues. CDR1 is SGHRS and CDR2 is YFSETQ in the germline V gene.

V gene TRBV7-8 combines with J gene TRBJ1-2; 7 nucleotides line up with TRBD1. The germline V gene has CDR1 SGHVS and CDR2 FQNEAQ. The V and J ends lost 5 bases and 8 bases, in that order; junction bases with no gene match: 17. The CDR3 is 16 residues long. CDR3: CASSLKRDRSLEGYTF. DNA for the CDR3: TGTGCCAGCAGCCTTAAACGGGACAGATCCCTCGAGGGCTACACCTTC.